One TCR beta chain is described in this entry. The antigen is undetermined. These data belong to a study of T cell responses to AZD1222 COVID-19 vaccine. General study findings and limits: With dominance at 160-218 and 743-854, vaccine-associated CD4 TCRs spanned spike. Baseline testing showed seropositivity in only six or seven AZD1222 recipients. Reportedly, close to half of spike-specific TCRs are directed against unmutated variant regions. Among the donors, most were white British and more were female, and clonal diversity was possibly underestimated.

This table comes from immunoSEQ multiplex PCR, and its TCRdb copy is limited to in-frame clones, with some not included. The table shows about 110,000 clones, with 75% to 90% occurring only once. The sample was peripheral blood, taken on day 0 of AZD1222 vaccination. The receptor's source is an adult in good health.

The CDR3 sequence: CASSQGAGNTIYF. In nucleotides, the CDR3 is TGCGCCAGCAGCCAGGGGGCGGGAAACACCATATATTTT. J is TRBJ1-3 and V is TRBV5-1, with 8 bases aligning to TRBD1. This CDR3 spans 13 amino acids. Per the germline V gene, CDR1 is SGHRS and CDR2 is YFSETQ. Trimming removed 4 bases from V and 4 bases from J; junction bases left unmatched: 1.